This is a list of T cell receptor beta chains from one sample in a study of T cell responses to AZD1222 COVID-19 vaccine. Here immunoSEQ multiplex PCR was the method, and the copy in TCRdb shows in-frame clones only, minus some. This sample has 120,000 to 150,000 clones; about 91% occur once, and the top ten carry approximately 1.5%. The specimen comprised peripheral blood, sampled on day 0 of AZD1222 vaccination. Receptors originate from an adult in good health. Both conserved end residues are part of each CDR3. A D gene is named only where the DNA matches it firmly. Clone size is not always given. Where it is, it says once, few, many or a class for expanded clones.

d_call	clone_size	cdr3_length	j_call	v_call	cdr3_nt	cdr3_aa
NA	NA	11	TRBJ2-1	TRBV12-3/TRBV12-4	TGTGCCAGCAGTTCGAACAGTGAGCAGTTCTTC	CASSSNSEQFF
NA	once	13	TRBJ1-1	TRBV19	TGTGCCAGTAGTGAACAGGGGAACACTGAAGCTTTCTTT	CASSEQGNTEAFF
TRBD1	NA	15	TRBJ1-1	TRBV27	TGTGCCAGCAGTAAGGGACAGGGGGCATGGACTGAAGCTTTCTTT	CASSKGQGAWTEAFF
NA	NA	14	TRBJ1-3	TRBV7-9	TGTGCCAGCAGCTTGGTAAGGTTTGGAAACACCATATATTTT	CASSLVRFGNTIYF
NA	NA	15	TRBJ1-1	TRBV16	TGTGCCAGCAGCCCTGGAACAGGGTCTCTCACTGAAGCTTTCTTT	CASSPGTGSLTEAFF
NA	once	15	TRBJ2-5	TRBV2	TGTGCCAGGGAGGGGTCAGAACCTTACCAAGAGACCCAGTACTTC	CAREGSEPYQETQYF
TRBD1	NA	19	TRBJ1-2	TRBV19	TGTGCCAGTAGTATAGCCTCCTCCCCTCCGGACAGGGACCTCTATGGCTACACCTTC	CASSIASSPPDRDLYGYTF
NA	NA	12	TRBJ1-2	TRBV27	TGTGCCAGCACCCCGACGGCCTATGGCTACACCTTC	CASTPTAYGYTF
TRBD1	NA	16	TRBJ2-1	TRBV7-3	TGTGCCAGCAGCCTCGGACAGGGGCGTTTCGGTGATGAGCAGTTCTTC	CASSLGQGRFGDEQFF
NA	NA	12	TRBJ2-3	TRBV27	TGTGCCAGCAGTTCTCAGCCAGATACGCAGTATTTT	CASSSQPDTQYF
NA	few	15	TRBJ1-6	TRBV27	TGTGCCAGCACAACGGAGTCGGCCGGGGATTCACCCCTCCACTTT	CASTTESAGDSPLHF
NA	NA	12	TRBJ2-5	TRBV5-6	TGTGCCAGCAGCTTGGGAGAGGAGACCCAGTACTTC	CASSLGEETQYF
TRBD1	NA	16	TRBJ1-3	TRBV5-1	TGCGCCAGCAGCGGCGGGGGGACAGGGTTTGGAAACACCATATATTTT	CASSGGGTGFGNTIYF
NA	few	15	TRBJ2-1	TRBV19	TGTGCCAGTAGTATGGGACTTCTGCCTTACAATGAGCAGTTCTTC	CASSMGLLPYNEQFF
NA	NA	15	TRBJ1-5	TRBV18	TGTGCCAGCTCACCAGGGGGAGGAGATCATCAGCCCCAGCATTTT	CASSPGGGDHQPQHF
NA	NA	15	TRBJ2-6	TRBV7-2	TGTGCCAGCAGCTTTGGGGCCCCTGGGGCCAACGTCCTGACTTTC	CASSFGAPGANVLTF
NA	NA	15	TRBJ1-1	TRBV7-2	TGTGCCAGCAGCTTAGTAGGGCCCCCCAACACTGAAGCTTTCTTT	CASSLVGPPNTEAFF
NA	NA	12	TRBJ1-1	TRBV7-9	TGTGCCAGCAGCACCACAGGGTTGGAAGCTTTCTTT	CASSTTGLEAFF
TRBD1	NA	13	TRBJ1-1	TRBV5-1	TGCGCCAGCAGCTACGGGACAGAGAGTGAAGCTTTCTTT	CASSYGTESEAFF
TRBD1	NA	16	TRBJ1-5	TRBV19	TGTGCCAGTAGTACCCCGACAGGGACCCCAAATCAGCCCCAGCATTTT	CASSTPTGTPNQPQHF
TRBD1	NA	15	TRBJ1-6	TRBV3-1/TRBV3-2	TGTGCCAGCAGCCAAGTACACAGGGGTGATTCACCCCTCCACTTT	CASSQVHRGDSPLHF
NA	NA	14	TRBJ1-6	TRBV19	TGTGCCAGTAGTATAAGAGAGAATAATTCACCCCTCCACTTT	CASSIRENNSPLHF
NA	NA	12	TRBJ1-1	TRBV12-3/TRBV12-4	TGTGCCAGCAGTCCCCTCCCCAGGGAAGCTTTCTTT	CASSPLPREAFF
TRBD2	NA	15	TRBJ2-3	TRBV25-1	TGTGCCAGCAGTGAGCTAGCGGGGTCTCCGGATACGCAGTATTTT	CASSELAGSPDTQYF
TRBD1	once	14	TRBJ1-4	TRBV7-8	TGTGCCAGCCAAGGGGGCGCCGCTAATGAAAAACTGTTTTTT	CASQGGAANEKLFF
NA	NA	13	TRBJ2-1	TRBV6-4	TGTGCCAGCAGTGAAAGGGAGGAGAATGAGCAGTTCTTC	CASSEREENEQFF
NA	once	14	TRBJ1-5	TRBV6-1	TGTGCCAGCAGTGAAGCCCCGCAGGGGCAGCCCCAGCATTTT	CASSEAPQGQPQHF
TRBD1	NA	14	TRBJ1-1	TRBV28	TGTGCCAGCATCCCAGGGGGTTTACGAACTGAAGCTTTCTTT	CASIPGGLRTEAFF